The rows below give T cell receptor beta chains drawn from one sample of a study of control samples from healthy donors and cancer patients. Profiled with immunoSEQ multiplex PCR; TCRdb holds only in-frame clones, not every one. The top ten hold 5.5% to 7.5% of the sample, which has roughly 370,000 clones, about 93% seen once. The source material was PBMCs. The receptor set was obtained from a man in his forties with head and neck cancer. The CDR3 runs from the conserved cysteine through the conserved F or W. The D gene is left open where the match is weak. The size of a clone is reported for some rows only, either as once, few or many, or as a class for expanded clones.

J	V	size	D	CDR3	DNA
TRBJ2-2	TRBV24-1	NA	TRBD2	CATSDLGLVAGGINTGELFF	TGTGCCACCAGTGATTTAGGGTTGGTAGCGGGAGGGATTAACACCGGGGAGCTGTTTTTT
TRBJ2-7	TRBV2	NA	TRBD1	CASIEGQGYEQYF	TGTGCCAGCATTGAGGGACAGGGGTACGAGCAGTACTTC
TRBJ2-2	TRBV18	once	TRBD1	CASSLGESRGFTGELFF	TGTGCCAGCTCACTTGGAGAGAGCAGGGGGTTCACCGGGGAGCTGTTTTTT
TRBJ2-7	TRBV19	NA	TRBD1	CASSIGGQGAYEQYF	TGTGCCAGTAGTATAGGGGGACAGGGGGCCTACGAGCAGTACTTC
TRBJ2-7	TRBV7-3	NA	TRBD2	CASSIRGLAGEQYF	TGTGCCAGCAGCATACGGGGACTAGCGGGAGAGCAGTACTTC
TRBJ2-2	TRBV27	NA	NA	CASSLVGVTGELFF	TGTGCCAGCAGTTTGGTAGGGGTCACCGGGGAGCTGTTTTTT
TRBJ1-4	TRBV28	NA	NA	CASTKWGGAEKLFF	TGTGCCAGCACTAAGTGGGGGGGGGCCGAAAAACTGTTTTTT
TRBJ1-2	TRBV19	NA	NA	CASSPLRQDREGYTF	TGTGCCAGTAGCCCTCTCAGACAGGATCGCGAGGGCTACACCTTC
TRBJ1-2	TRBV6-2/TRBV6-3	NA	NA	CASSLDSYGYTF	TGTGCCAGCAGTCTTGACAGCTATGGCTACACCTTC
TRBJ2-1	TRBV18	NA	TRBD2	CASSAGTSSYNEQFF	TGTGCCAGCTCAGCCGGGACTAGCTCCTACAATGAGCAGTTCTTC
TRBJ2-3	TRBV5-8	NA	TRBD2	CASSTGLAATDTQYF	TGTGCCAGCAGCACGGGACTAGCGGCCACAGATACGCAGTATTTT
TRBJ1-5	TRBV30	NA	TRBD1	CAWATGLGQPQHF	TGTGCCTGGGCGACAGGGTTAGGTCAGCCCCAGCATTTT
TRBJ1-5	TRBV2	NA	NA	CASSELAASLNQPQHF	TGTGCCAGCAGTGAATTAGCGGCGAGCCTCAATCAGCCCCAGCATTTT
TRBJ1-2	TRBV19	NA	TRBD1	CASRPSRTGLNGYTF	TGTGCCAGTAGACCATCCCGGACAGGGCTAAACGGCTACACCTTC
TRBJ2-1	TRBV5-1	NA	NA	CASSLDGSTYNEQFF	TGCGCCAGCAGCTTGGACGGGAGCACCTACAATGAGCAGTTCTTC
TRBJ1-5	TRBV7-3	NA	NA	CASSTNVDQPQHF	TGTGCCAGCAGCACGAACGTAGATCAGCCCCAGCATTTT
TRBJ1-5	TRBV4-2	NA	NA	CASSPLGSNQPQHF	TGTGCCAGCAGCCCTCTGGGGAGCAATCAGCCCCAGCATTTT
TRBJ1-1	TRBV12-3/TRBV12-4	NA	NA	CASTNNKNTEAFF	TGTGCCAGCACTAACAACAAGAACACTGAAGCTTTCTTT
TRBJ1-1	TRBV4-1	once	NA	CASSHLGRTAGGNTEAFF	TGCGCCAGCAGCCACCTTGGGCGGACCGCTGGAGGGAACACTGAAGCTTTCTTT
TRBJ2-1	TRBV15	NA	NA	CATSRGQEGGRHEQFF	TGTGCCACCAGCAGGGGTCAGGAGGGGGGGCGCCATGAGCAGTTCTTC
TRBJ2-7	TRBV2	NA	TRBD2	CASSLTSGLTYEQYF	TGTGCCAGCAGTCTGACTAGCGGGCTAACCTACGAGCAGTACTTC
TRBJ1-6	TRBV5-1	NA	NA	CASSHAADRLISPLHF	TGCGCCAGCAGCCACGCCGCGGACAGACTAATTTCACCCCTCCACTTT
TRBJ2-3	TRBV5-6	once	NA	CASSSVLTPNRADTQYF	TGTGCCAGCAGCTCGGTCCTCACGCCGAATAGGGCAGATACGCAGTATTTT